One and the same sample provided the 28 T cell receptor beta chains below, sequenced in a study of cytomegalovirus exposure and HLA in healthy donors. Both 60 Vbeta primers and 13 Jbeta primers went into the PCR. The data were produced by immunoSEQ multiplex PCR, yet TCRdb's version contains in-frame clones alone and is incomplete. The sample holds 120,000 or so clones, over 60% seen once. Sequencing was done on a sample of PBMCs. These receptors were taken from a man in his late teens or twenties in good health and CMV-seronegative.

The chain is built from TRBV5-5 and TRBJ2-7; D unresolved. This CDR3 is 11 amino acids long. V was cut by 4 bases and J by 2 bases, with 4 bases left in between. Germline V gene data show CDR1 as SGHKS and CDR2 as YYEKEE (reference sequence). The CDR3 spells CASSRAYEQYF. The CDR3, as DNA: TGTGCCAGCAGCCGGGCCTACGAGCAGTACTTC.

The chain couples TRBV28 to TRBJ2-7, with 7 bases lining up with TRBD1. Trimming took 6 bases from V and 5 from J; bases not matched to a gene: 10. The CDR3 spans 14 residues. Germline CDR1 is MDHEN and CDR2 is SYDVKM. For the CDR3, the DNA is TGTGCCAGCAGGACTCGGACAGGCAGGGACGAGCAGTACTTC. It encodes CASRTRTGRDEQYF.

This clone was recorded once. The rearrangement uses TRBV5-1 and TRBJ1-1; D call uncertain. The ends were cut back, 0 bases at V and 5 bases at J, with 14 bases in the middle. Germline V CDR1 and CDR2: SGHRS, YFSETQ. The CDR3 is 15 amino acids. Here the CDR3 reads CASSLGQAYGTEAFF. The CDR3 coding sequence is TGCGCCAGCAGCTTGGGGCAGGCGTATGGAACTGAAGCTTTCTTT.

This chain connects TRBV19 to TRBJ2-7; TRBD2 might be the D (7 bases). Germline V gives CDR1 LNHDA, CDR2 SQIVND (reference sequence). This CDR3 is 21 amino acids long. V lost 3 bases and J lost 5, with 35 bases in between. This CDR3 reads CASSMAFWAEGGAGEIDEQYF. CDR3 sequence (DNA): TGTGCCAGTAGTATGGCTTTTTGGGCGGAGGGGGGCGCGGGGGAGATCGACGAGCAGTACTTC. Full variable domain (outside the CDR3, taken from reference TRBV19 and TRBJ2-7): DGGITQSPKYLFRKEGQNVTLSCEQNLNHDAMYWYRQDPGQGLRLIYYSQIVNDFQKGDIAEGYSVSREKKESFPLTVTSAQKNPTAFYLCASSMAFWAEGGAGEIDEQYFGPGTRLTVT.

This chain connects TRBV5-6 to TRBJ2-5; TRBD1 is a possible D gene (7 bases). The V and J ends lost 5 bases and 2 bases respectively, with 13 bases between them. CDR1 and CDR2 (germline): SGHDT, YYEEEE. The CDR3 consists of 14 residues. CDR3 sequence (DNA): TGTGCCAGCAGTTCCGCGGGACAGCAAGAGACCCAGTACTTC. Protein product: CASSSAGQQETQYF.

A few counts support this clone. The chain is built from TRBV28 and TRBJ2-5, with D uncertain. Trimming removed 2 bases at V and 0 bases at J, with 10 bases between. Germline CDR1 MDHEN, CDR2 SYDVKM. The CDR3 runs to 15 residues. DNA for the CDR3: TGTGCCAGCAGTTTACGTTGGGCGAACCAAGAGACCCAGTACTTC. Protein sequence: CASSLRWANQETQYF.

V and J are TRBV7-9 and TRBJ2-7; 9 nucleotides align to TRBD2. Losses at the gene ends were 4 bases for V and 2 bases for J; bases not matched to a gene: 3. CDR1 and CDR2 (germline): SEHNR, FQNEAQ (reference sequence). There are 14 residues in the CDR3. The CDR3 region is CASSSSGAPYEQYF. Here the CDR3 DNA reads TGTGCCAGCAGCTCTAGCGGGGCTCCCTACGAGCAGTACTTC.

The chain couples TRBV6-1 to TRBJ1-5; a possible D gene is TRBD1 (6 bases). The length of the CDR3 is 17 residues. CDR1 and CDR2 from the germline V gene are MNHNS and SASEGT. V lost 4 bases to trimming and J lost 9 bases, with 25 bases between them. The CDR3 DNA is TGTGCCAGCAGTGCTAACAACAGGGTGGGGCCCAATTCGCCCCAGCATTTT. It translates to CASSANNRVGPNSPQHF.

This chain connects TRBV28 to TRBJ2-5; maybe TRBD1 (5 bases). Germline V gene lookup returns CDR1 MDHEN and CDR2 SYDVKM. The CDR3 covers 13 residues. The V end was cut by 5 bases, the J end by 5 bases, with 12 bases between. CDR3 protein: CASSLQGRETQYF. CDR3 DNA sequence: TGTGCCAGCAGTCTTCAGGGTAGGGAGACCCAGTACTTC.

The chain employs TRBV5-5 and TRBJ1-2; D unresolved. V lost 5 bases, J lost 4 bases, and 12 bases lay in between. This CDR3 is 13 amino acids long. The germline gives CDR1 SGHKS, CDR2 YYEKEE (reference sequence). CDR3 nucleotide sequence: TGTGCCAGCAGTTTTACAGAATCCTATGGCTACACCTTC. It encodes CASSFTESYGYTF.

This clone occurred once. The V call is TRBV6-5, the J call TRBJ2-1, with a possible D match to TRBD1 (6 bases). Per germline, CDR1 MNHEY and CDR2 SVGAGI. Trimming took 6 bases from V and 9 from J, leaving 18 bases between them. The CDR3 is made up of 14 amino acids. CDR3 sequence (DNA): TGTGCCAGCAGCCGAGCGGACAGCAGAGGTGAGCAGTTCTTC. It is translated as CASSRADSRGEQFF.

The chain uses TRBV10-2 and TRBJ1-1, with 8 bases lining up with TRBD1. J gave up 4 bases and V 6 bases, and 7 bases lay outside the gene matches. Germline V lookup: CDR1 WSHSY, CDR2 SAAADI. CDR3 length equals 14 residues. Here the CDR3 DNA reads TGCGCCAGCAGGGATACAGGGGGAGGCACTGAAGCTTTCTTT. The encoded protein is CASRDTGGGTEAFF.

About this clone itself: The junction departs from the called germline gene at one end, perhaps through a read error. The rearrangement uses TRBV5-1 and TRBJ2-3; no reliable D call. The CDR3 is 15 amino acids. Germline CDR1 and CDR2: SGHRS and YFSETQ. CDR3 residues: CPSSLARDSRDTQYF. DNA of the CDR3: TGCCCCAGCAGCTTGGCTCGTGACTCCAGAGATACGCAGTATTTT.

This clone appeared a few times. The genes are TRBV7-9 and TRBJ1-1, with D possibly TRBD1 on 5 matching bases. This CDR3 region has 12 residues. Germline CDR1 reads SEHNR; CDR2 reads FQNEAQ (reference sequence). Trimming shortened V by 7 bases and J by 7 bases, and 13 bases separated the two germline ends. The CDR3 sequence is CASTLGQGEAFF. The CDR3 DNA reads as TGTGCCAGCACCTTGGGTCAGGGTGAAGCTTTCTTT.

This clone came up once. The V gene is TRBV27, the J gene TRBJ2-2, with TRBD2 identical over 11 bases. V shed 4 bases and J 6 bases; nucleotides not matched to a gene: 7. Germline V gene data show CDR1 as MNHEY and CDR2 as SMNVEV (reference sequence). This CDR3 comprises 16 residues. CDR3 in amino acids: CASSWGSGRAPGELFF. The CDR3 DNA sequence: TGTGCCAGCAGTTGGGGTAGCGGGAGGGCCCCCGGGGAGCTGTTTTTT.

The chain links TRBV6-1 to TRBJ2-1, with TRBD2 identical over 7 bases. V dropped 4 bases and J dropped 4; count of bases not matched to a gene: 7. The CDR3 spans 15 residues. Germline assignment: CDR1 MNHNS and CDR2 SASEGT. The chain's CDR3 is CASSGGLGSYNEQFF. The CDR3 DNA follows: TGTGCCAGCAGTGGCGGACTAGGATCTTACAATGAGCAGTTCTTC.

This clone has more than one count but fewer than ten. This rearrangement joins TRBV10-2 to TRBJ1-2; 7 bases match TRBD1. Germline V gene sequence: CDR1 WSHSY, CDR2 SAAADI. V shed 6 bases, J shed 8 bases, and the junction held 12 bases outside the gene matches. The CDR3 loop spans 14 amino acids. This chain's CDR3 is CASSQLTGVGGYTF. Written as DNA, the CDR3 is TGCGCCAGCAGCCAACTCACAGGGGTGGGAGGCTACACCTTC.

V is TRBV7-2 and J is TRBJ1-2; 8 nucleotides agree with TRBD1. The CDR3 loop spans 14 amino acids. The germline V gene has CDR1 SGHTA and CDR2 FQGNSA. With 4 bases clipped from V and 5 bases from J, the junction kept 6 bases outside the gene matches. The CDR3 DNA sequence: TGTGCCAGCAGCTCCCTGACAGGGGATTATGGCTACACCTTC. Protein: CASSSLTGDYGYTF.

The sample holds a few counts of this clone. The chain joins TRBV9 to TRBJ2-7; 10 bases are shared with TRBD1. Germline CDR1 is SGDLS and CDR2 is YYNGEE. The CDR3 runs 15 residues. V lost 5 bases to trimming and J lost 0 bases; unmatched junction nucleotides: 5. The CDR3 bases are TGTGCCAGCAGTCTAGGGACAGGGGCCTCCTACGAGCAGTACTTC. Protein: CASSLGTGASYEQYF.

A single count supports this clone. This chain uses TRBV6-4 with TRBJ2-3; D is possibly TRBD1 (6 bases). V lost 6 bases to trimming and J lost 1 base, with 20 bases between them. The CDR3 loop spans 17 amino acids. Germline-derived CDR1 and CDR2 are MRHNA and SNTAGT. The CDR3 DNA follows: TGTGCCAGCAGCCCCTCGGCAGGGGCGCGAGGCACAGATACGCAGTATTTT. Its protein is CASSPSAGARGTDTQYF.

The genes are TRBV6-5 and TRBJ1-4; D is unclear. V was pared by 0 bases and J by 3 bases, with 11 bases between. Per germline, CDR1 MNHEY and CDR2 SVGAGI. The CDR3 is 16 residues long. The CDR3 region is CASSYSVFAANEKLFF. In DNA form, the CDR3 reads TGTGCCAGCAGTTACTCGGTTTTTGCGGCTAATGAAAAACTGTTTTTT.

The chain links TRBV14 to TRBJ1-5; D uncertain. This CDR3 has 18 residues. Germline V lookup: CDR1 SGHDN, CDR2 FVKESK. Trimming pared 1 base from V and 1 base from J, leaving 17 bases between. The CDR3 sequence is CASSQVGEKRPSNQPQHF. DNA for the CDR3: TGTGCCAGCAGCCAAGTTGGGGAGAAAAGGCCGAGCAATCAGCCCCAGCATTTT.

The chain uses TRBV14 and TRBJ2-7; perhaps TRBD1 as D (6 bases). This CDR3 is built from 13 residues. The germline CDR1 and CDR2 sequences are SGHDN and FVKESK. The V end was cut by 0 bases, the J end by 11 bases, with 14 bases between. The CDR3 loop is CASSQELGARKYF. As DNA, the CDR3 is TGTGCCAGCAGCCAAGAATTGGGGGCGCGTAAGTACTTC.

V gene TRBV4-2 combines with J gene TRBJ1-2; D is ambiguous. The CDR3 runs to 14 residues. Germline V CDR1 and CDR2: LGHNA, YNFKEQ. V shed 1 base and J shed 3 bases, with 9 bases lying between them. CDR3 DNA: TGTGCCAGCAGCCAAGGTGACTCACACTATGGCTACACCTTC. It encodes CASSQGDSHYGYTF.

This sequence joins TRBV28 and TRBJ2-7, with a weak D call TRBD2 (5 bases). CDR3 size: 18 residues. The germline V and J ends were trimmed by 4 bases and 3 bases, with 25 bases remaining between them. Germline V gene data show CDR1 as MDHEN and CDR2 as SYDVKM. CDR3 loop: CASSSIRRKRSPIYEQYF. CDR3 nucleotide sequence: TGTGCCAGCAGTTCGATAAGGCGAAAGCGGTCCCCCATCTACGAGCAGTACTTC.

The chain uses TRBV5-1 and TRBJ1-2, with 7 positions matching TRBD1. Trimming removed 0 bases from V and 6 bases from J; junction bases left unmatched: 17. This CDR3 comprises 18 residues. The germline V gene encodes CDR1 SGHRS and CDR2 YFSETQ. CDR3 sequence: CASSLAVQGKGGEDGYTF. CDR3 DNA sequence: TGCGCCAGCAGCTTGGCCGTACAGGGGAAAGGAGGGGAGGATGGCTACACCTTC.

This chain uses TRBV29-1 with TRBJ2-6, with D unclear. V lost 4 bases and J lost 4, with 14 bases in between. There are 15 residues in the CDR3. CDR1 is SQVTM and CDR2 is ANQGSEA in the germline V gene. CDR3 sequence: CSVADRKQGANVLTF. CDR3 coding DNA: TGCAGCGTTGCCGACCGAAAACAGGGGGCCAACGTCCTGACTTTC.

This clone occurred once. The rearrangement uses TRBV28 and TRBJ2-5, with D tentatively TRBD2 (5 bases). The V gene lost 5 bases and the J gene lost 4 bases, with 17 bases spanning the gap. Per the germline V gene, CDR1 is MDHEN and CDR2 is SYDVKM. This CDR3 contains 15 residues. As DNA, the CDR3 is TGTGCCAGCAGTCCTTACCCGGGCAGCGGAGAGACCCAGTACTTC. This codes for CASSPYPGSGETQYF. The full variable domain, rest sourced from reference TRBV28 and TRBJ2-5, is DVKVTQSSRYLVKRTGEKVFLECVQDMDHENMFWYRQDPGLGLRLIYFSYDVKMKEKGDIPEGYSVSREKKERFSLILESASTNQTSMYLCASSPYPGSGETQYFGPGTRLLVL.